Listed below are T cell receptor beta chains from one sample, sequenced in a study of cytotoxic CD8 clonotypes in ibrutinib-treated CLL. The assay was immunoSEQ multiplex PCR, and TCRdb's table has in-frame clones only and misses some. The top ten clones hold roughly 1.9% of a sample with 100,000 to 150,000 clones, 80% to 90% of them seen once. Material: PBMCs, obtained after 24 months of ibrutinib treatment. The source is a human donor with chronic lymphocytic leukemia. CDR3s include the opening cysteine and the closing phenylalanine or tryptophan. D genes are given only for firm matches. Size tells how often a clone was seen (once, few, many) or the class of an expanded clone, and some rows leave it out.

CDR3: CSVEDFPGQGYSDTQYF
DNA: TGCAGCGTTGAAGATTTCCCGGGACAGGGGTATTCAGATACGCAGTATTTT
D: TRBD1
size: NA
V: TRBV29-1
J: TRBJ2-3

CDR3: CASSTPGPAGEQFF
DNA: TGTGCCAGCAGCACTCCGGGCCCTGCGGGGGAGCAGTTCTTC
D: NA
size: NA
V: TRBV7-2
J: TRBJ2-1

CDR3: CACPRPLRGTGELFF
DNA: TGTGCCTGTCCAAGGCCCCTCCGGGGGACCGGGGAGCTGTTTTTT
D: NA
size: once
V: TRBV30
J: TRBJ2-2

CDR3: CASSPGQGYEKLFF
DNA: TGTGCCAGCAGCCCGGGACAGGGATATGAAAAACTGTTTTTT
D: TRBD1
size: NA
V: TRBV6-1
J: TRBJ1-4

CDR3: CASSRNRNTGELFF
DNA: TGTGCCAGCAGCCGAAACAGAAACACCGGGGAGCTGTTTTTT
D: NA
size: NA
V: TRBV7-3
J: TRBJ2-2

CDR3: CASRTYRGARYGYTF
DNA: TGTGCCAGCAGAACCTACAGGGGGGCCAGGTATGGCTACACCTTC
D: TRBD1
size: NA
V: TRBV2
J: TRBJ1-2

CDR3: CASSVSEQDSYEQYF
DNA: TGTGCCAGCAGCGTAAGCGAGCAGGACAGCTACGAGCAGTACTTC
D: NA
size: once
V: TRBV9
J: TRBJ2-7

CDR3: CASSTQENTEAFF
DNA: TGTGCCAGTAGTACTCAGGAGAACACTGAAGCTTTCTTT
D: NA
size: NA
V: TRBV19
J: TRBJ1-1

CDR3: CASSVDSPIYNEQFF
DNA: TGTGCCAGCAGCGTCGACAGCCCAATTTACAATGAGCAGTTCTTC
D: NA
size: NA
V: TRBV2
J: TRBJ2-1

CDR3: CAISETTGTLNEQYF
DNA: TGTGCCATCAGTGAAACGACAGGGACCCTCAACGAGCAGTACTTC
D: TRBD1
size: NA
V: TRBV10-3
J: TRBJ2-7

CDR3: CASSPGTLSNQPQHF
DNA: TGTGCCAGCAGCCCCGGGACACTTAGCAATCAGCCCCAGCATTTT
D: NA
size: NA
V: TRBV7-9
J: TRBJ1-5

CDR3: CASSFRQGVTHQPQHF
DNA: TGTGCCAGCAGTTTCAGACAGGGAGTGACGCATCAGCCCCAGCATTTT
D: TRBD1
size: NA
V: TRBV28
J: TRBJ1-5

CDR3: CAISAGQGPSGASYEQYF
DNA: TGTGCCATCAGTGCGGGACAGGGACCATCGGGCGCCTCCTACGAGCAGTACTTC
D: TRBD1
size: NA
V: TRBV10-3
J: TRBJ2-7

CDR3: CASSEDRASTDTQYF
DNA: TGTGCCAGCAGTGAGGATAGGGCTAGCACAGATACGCAGTATTTT
D: NA
size: NA
V: TRBV25-1
J: TRBJ2-3

CDR3: CASRPGGAYEQYF
DNA: TGTGCCAGCAGGCCAGGGGGTGCCTACGAGCAGTACTTC
D: TRBD1
size: NA
V: TRBV6-5
J: TRBJ2-7

CDR3: CAWMYQVNTEAFF
DNA: TGTGCCTGGATGTACCAGGTGAACACTGAAGCTTTCTTT
D: NA
size: few
V: TRBV30
J: TRBJ1-1

CDR3: CASRHGPQADEQYF
DNA: TGTGCCAGCAGGCACGGACCCCAGGCGGACGAGCAGTACTTC
D: NA
size: once
V: TRBV28
J: TRBJ2-7

CDR3: CASGQDRGKTEAFF
DNA: TGTGCTAGTGGTCAGGACAGGGGTAAGACTGAAGCTTTCTTT
D: TRBD1
size: NA
V: TRBV12-5
J: TRBJ1-1

CDR3: CASRSGQAYTDTQYF
DNA: TGTGCCAGCAGGTCGGGACAGGCCTACACAGATACGCAGTATTTT
D: TRBD1
size: NA
V: TRBV13
J: TRBJ2-3

CDR3: CASSEGVWRGRNTEAFF
DNA: TGTGCCAGCAGTGAGGGTGTGTGGAGGGGCCGAAACACTGAAGCTTTCTTT
D: NA
size: few
V: TRBV6-1
J: TRBJ1-1

CDR3: CASSLLQGAVHEQYF
DNA: TGCGCCAGCAGCTTATTACAGGGGGCGGTCCACGAGCAGTACTTC
D: TRBD1
size: NA
V: TRBV5-1
J: TRBJ2-7

CDR3: CASRSTQRREYF
DNA: TGTGCCAGCAGATCTACTCAGCGGCGCGAGTACTTC
D: NA
size: NA
V: TRBV2
J: TRBJ2-5

CDR3: CASSGSSQETQYF
DNA: TGTGCCAGCAGTGGCAGTAGCCAAGAGACCCAGTACTTC
D: NA
size: NA
V: TRBV9
J: TRBJ2-5

CDR3: CASSYSGGGTEAFF
DNA: TGTGCCAGCAGTTACTCTGGGGGAGGCACTGAAGCTTTCTTT
D: NA
size: many
V: TRBV6-5
J: TRBJ1-1

CDR3: CASRGDRYNAGYTF
DNA: TGTGCCAGTAGGGGGGACAGGTATAATGCTGGCTACACCTTC
D: TRBD1
size: NA
V: TRBV19
J: TRBJ1-2

CDR3: CASSLLAGGPDEQYF
DNA: TGTGCCAGCTCACTGCTAGCGGGAGGGCCTGACGAGCAGTACTTC
D: TRBD2
size: NA
V: TRBV18
J: TRBJ2-7

CDR3: CASTQGVLSYEQYF
DNA: TGTGCCAGCACCCAAGGGGTACTTTCCTACGAGCAGTACTTC
D: NA
size: NA
V: TRBV6-1
J: TRBJ2-7

CDR3: CASSQGVGTANEKLFF
DNA: TGTGCCAGCAGCCAAGGTGTCGGGACAGCTAATGAAAAACTGTTTTTT
D: TRBD1
size: NA
V: TRBV14
J: TRBJ1-4

CDR3: CASSSGPGVYNEQFF
DNA: TGTGCCAGCAGCTCCGGGCCCGGTGTCTACAATGAGCAGTTCTTC
D: NA
size: NA
V: TRBV7-3
J: TRBJ2-1

CDR3: CASSPDLADYNEQFF
DNA: TGTGCCAGCTCCCCCGATCTAGCGGACTACAATGAGCAGTTCTTC
D: TRBD2
size: NA
V: TRBV7-2
J: TRBJ2-1

CDR3: CASSLGDRGEKLFF
DNA: TGTGCCAGCAGCTTGGGGGACAGGGGTGAAAAACTGTTTTTT
D: TRBD1
size: NA
V: TRBV5-5
J: TRBJ1-4

CDR3: CASSYSPGPSGNTIYF
DNA: TGTGCCAGCAGTTACTCCCCCGGTCCCTCTGGAAACACCATATATTTT
D: NA
size: NA
V: TRBV6-6
J: TRBJ1-3

CDR3: CASSLSLGYGEQYF
DNA: TGTGCCAGCAGCTTAAGTCTAGGGTATGGCGAGCAGTACTTC
D: NA
size: NA
V: TRBV7-3
J: TRBJ2-7

CDR3: CASSLGEDRGREQYF
DNA: TGCGCCAGCAGCTTGGGTGAGGACAGGGGACGCGAGCAGTACTTC
D: TRBD1
size: NA
V: TRBV5-1
J: TRBJ2-7

CDR3: CASSFRGVAYEQYF
DNA: TGTGCCAGCAGCTTCAGAGGGGTCGCCTACGAGCAGTACTTC
D: NA
size: NA
V: TRBV7-2
J: TRBJ2-7

CDR3: CASSSPSRQYF
DNA: TGTGCCAGCAGTTCCCCGTCCCGGCAGTACTTC
D: NA
size: NA
V: TRBV27
J: TRBJ2-7

CDR3: CASTLRILDQPQHF
DNA: TGTGCCAGCACCTTAAGGATATTGGATCAGCCCCAGCATTTT
D: NA
size: NA
V: TRBV2
J: TRBJ1-5

CDR3: CASTDGVYGYTF
DNA: TGCGCCAGCACGGACGGAGTCTATGGCTACACCTTC
D: NA
size: NA
V: TRBV5-1
J: TRBJ1-2

CDR3: CAISDPTRDRGGNTIYF
DNA: TGTGCCATCAGTGACCCAACTAGGGACAGGGGAGGAAACACCATATATTTT
D: TRBD1
size: NA
V: TRBV10-3
J: TRBJ1-3

CDR3: CASSSPLAKNIQYF
DNA: TGTGCCAGCAGCTCACCCTTAGCCAAAAACATTCAGTACTTC
D: NA
size: NA
V: TRBV7-2
J: TRBJ2-4

CDR3: CASSGGPSDRWGYEQYF
DNA: TGTGCCAGCAGTGGCGGGCCTTCGGACAGATGGGGCTACGAGCAGTACTTC
D: NA
size: NA
V: TRBV28
J: TRBJ2-7

CDR3: CASSRGEIPGNEQFF
DNA: TGTGCCAGCAGCCGGGGGGAAATCCCCGGCAATGAGCAGTTCTTC
D: TRBD2
size: NA
V: TRBV9
J: TRBJ2-1

CDR3: CASSEAADRNTEAFF
DNA: TGTGCCAGCAGTGAAGCGGCGGATAGGAACACTGAAGCTTTCTTT
D: NA
size: many
V: TRBV2
J: TRBJ1-1

CDR3: CASSPWGLNTGELFF
DNA: TGTGCCAGCTCACCTTGGGGTCTAAACACCGGGGAGCTGTTTTTT
D: NA
size: NA
V: TRBV18
J: TRBJ2-2

CDR3: CASFPKGSDSGNTIYF
DNA: TGTGCCAGCTTCCCCAAGGGATCCGACTCTGGAAACACCATATATTTT
D: NA
size: NA
V: TRBV5-4
J: TRBJ1-3

CDR3: CASRPPAGGTEAFF
DNA: TGTGCCAGCAGACCCCCGGCAGGGGGCACTGAAGCTTTCTTT
D: TRBD1
size: NA
V: TRBV6-5
J: TRBJ1-1

CDR3: CASSVALRGSDEQFF
DNA: TGTGCCAGCAGCGTAGCTCTCAGGGGCTCGGATGAGCAGTTCTTC
D: NA
size: NA
V: TRBV9
J: TRBJ2-1

CDR3: CASSPGTYGYTF
DNA: TGCGCCAGCAGCCCAGGGACCTATGGCTACACCTTC
D: NA
size: once
V: TRBV4-1
J: TRBJ1-2

CDR3: CASSPSQGMAKNIQYF
DNA: TGTGCCAGCAGCCCCTCACAGGGGATGGCCAAAAACATTCAGTACTTC
D: TRBD1
size: NA
V: TRBV7-2
J: TRBJ2-4

CDR3: CAWSPEGGSNQPQHF
DNA: TGTGCCTGGAGCCCAGAGGGGGGAAGCAATCAGCCCCAGCATTTT
D: NA
size: NA
V: TRBV30
J: TRBJ1-5

CDR3: CASSLRVYGYTF
DNA: TGTGCCAGCAGTTTAAGGGTCTATGGCTACACCTTC
D: NA
size: NA
V: TRBV28
J: TRBJ1-2

CDR3: CASNARETFGYTF
DNA: TGTGCCAGCAACGCCCGGGAGACTTTTGGCTACACCTTC
D: NA
size: NA
V: TRBV6-5
J: TRBJ1-2